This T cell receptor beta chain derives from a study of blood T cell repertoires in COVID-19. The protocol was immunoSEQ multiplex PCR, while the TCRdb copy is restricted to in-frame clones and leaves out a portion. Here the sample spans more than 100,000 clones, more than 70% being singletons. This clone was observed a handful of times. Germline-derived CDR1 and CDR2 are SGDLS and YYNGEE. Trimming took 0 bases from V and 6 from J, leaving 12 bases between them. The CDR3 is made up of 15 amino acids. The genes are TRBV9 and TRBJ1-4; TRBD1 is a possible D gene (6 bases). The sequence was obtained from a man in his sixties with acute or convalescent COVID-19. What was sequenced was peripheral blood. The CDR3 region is CASSVVGGQDEKLFF. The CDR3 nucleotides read TGTGCCAGCAGCGTAGTGGGGGGGCAAGATGAAAAACTGTTTTTT.